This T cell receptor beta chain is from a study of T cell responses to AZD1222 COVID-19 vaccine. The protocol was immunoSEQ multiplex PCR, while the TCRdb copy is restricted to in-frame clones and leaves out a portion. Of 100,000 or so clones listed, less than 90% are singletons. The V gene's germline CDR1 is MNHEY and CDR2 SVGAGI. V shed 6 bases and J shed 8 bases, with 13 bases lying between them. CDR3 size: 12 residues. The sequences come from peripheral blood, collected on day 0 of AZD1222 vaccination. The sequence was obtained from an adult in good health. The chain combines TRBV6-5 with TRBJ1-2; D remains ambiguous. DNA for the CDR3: TGTGCCAGCAGCAAATTAACGGGGGGCTACACCTTC. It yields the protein CASSKLTGGYTF.